The 5 T cell receptor beta chains below come from one sample, sequenced in a study of OX40 agonist ivuxolimab in advanced cancers. Libraries were prepared by immunoSEQ multiplex PCR; TCRdb keeps only in-frame clonotypes and omits some of them. The repertoire holds around 31,000 clones, with roughly 81% as singletons. The starting material was CD4+ or CD8+ T cells sorted from blood, obtained in a trial of the OX40 agonist ivuxolimab. Source of these receptors: an adult with an advanced solid tumor such as melanoma, head and neck, liver or kidney cancer.

The chain employs TRBV18 and TRBJ2-7; 7 bases align to TRBD1. This CDR3 is built from 12 residues. V shed 6 bases and J 6 bases; nucleotides not matched to a gene: 5. CDR1 KGHSH and CDR2 LQKENI come from the germline V gene. The CDR3 sequence is CASSVTGSEQYF. The CDR3, as DNA: TGTGCCAGCTCGGTGACAGGGTCCGAGCAGTACTTC.

This clone was found a few times. The chain joins TRBV11-1 to TRBJ2-3; 10 nucleotides agree with TRBD2. The CDR3 runs 16 residues. J was trimmed by 0 bases and V by 5 bases; bases with no gene match: 5. The germline V gene encodes CDR1 SGHAT and CDR2 FQDESV (reference sequence). CDR3 sequence (DNA): TGTGCCAGCAGCCCGTTGGGACTAGCGAGCACAGATACGCAGTATTTT. Its protein is CASSPLGLASTDTQYF.

The genes are TRBV6-5 and TRBJ2-6; D is unresolved. Germline V gene sequence: CDR1 MNHEY, CDR2 SVGAGI. V lost 9 bases and J lost 0, with 3 bases in between. This CDR3 is built from 12 residues. The CDR3 here is CASHSGANVLTF. The CDR3 coding sequence is TGTGCCAGTCACTCTGGGGCCAACGTCCTGACTTTC.

Only a few counts were recorded for this clone. The chain joins TRBV19 to TRBJ1-2; unclear D gene. Trimming cost V 3 bases and J 8 bases, with 13 bases left between them. This CDR3 has 13 amino acids. From germline, CDR1 is LNHDA and CDR2 SQIVND (reference sequence). The CDR3 region has the DNA TGTGCCAGTAGTATTCTGGGTTCGGAAGGCTACACCTTC. The encoded protein is CASSILGSEGYTF.

V gene TRBV2 combines with J gene TRBJ1-5; D remains ambiguous. The V and J ends lost 7 bases and 5 bases respectively, with 15 bases between them. The CDR3 runs to 14 residues. The germline V gene has CDR1 SNHLY and CDR2 FYNNEI. CDR3 loop: CASNSAGRYQPQHF. The CDR3 region has the DNA TGTGCCAGCAATTCGGCCGGACGTTATCAGCCCCAGCATTTT.